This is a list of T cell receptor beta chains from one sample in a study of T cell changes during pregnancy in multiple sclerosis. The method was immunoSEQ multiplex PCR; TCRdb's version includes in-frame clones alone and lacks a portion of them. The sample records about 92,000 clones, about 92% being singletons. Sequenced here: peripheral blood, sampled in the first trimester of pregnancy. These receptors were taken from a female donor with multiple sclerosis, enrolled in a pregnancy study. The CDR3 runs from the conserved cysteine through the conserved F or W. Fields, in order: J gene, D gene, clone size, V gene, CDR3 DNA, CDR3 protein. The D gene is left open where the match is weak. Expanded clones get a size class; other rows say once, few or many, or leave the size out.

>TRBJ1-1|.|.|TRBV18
TGTGCCAGCTCACCTTCAGGGATCACTGAAGCTTTCTTT
CASSPSGITEAFF
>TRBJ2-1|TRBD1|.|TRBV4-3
TGCGCCAGCAGCCCTGGACAGGGACCCAATGAGCAGTTCTTC
CASSPGQGPNEQFF
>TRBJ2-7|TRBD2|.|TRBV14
TGTGCCAGCAGCTCCCGGACTAGCGGGAGCCACGAGCAGTACTTC
CASSSRTSGSHEQYF
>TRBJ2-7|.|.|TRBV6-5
TGTGCCAGCAGTTCGCCCTGGACGGGAAGCTCCTACGAGCAGTACTTC
CASSSPWTGSSYEQYF
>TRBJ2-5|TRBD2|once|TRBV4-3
TGCGCCAGCAGCCAAGATCGGAGCGGGACGCAAGGAGAGACCCAGTACTTC
CASSQDRSGTQGETQYF
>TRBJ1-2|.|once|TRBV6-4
TGTGCCAGCAGTGACGGGGGGGGGCTCTATGGCTACACCTTC
CASSDGGGLYGYTF
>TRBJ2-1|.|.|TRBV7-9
TGTGCCAGCACCCTTCAGTTCTTC
CASTLQFF
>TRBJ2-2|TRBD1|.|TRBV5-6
TGTGCCAGCAGCTTAGTGGGCCAGGGGGCGAGCGGGGAGCTGTTTTTT
CASSLVGQGASGELFF
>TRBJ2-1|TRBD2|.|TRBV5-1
TGCGCCAGCAGCGATAGAGAAAGCGGGAGGACCTACAATGAGCAGTTCTTC
CASSDRESGRTYNEQFF
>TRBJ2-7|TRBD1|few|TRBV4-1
TGCGCCAGCAGCCAAGCAGGGACAGTGGGGTACGAGCAGTACTTC
CASSQAGTVGYEQYF
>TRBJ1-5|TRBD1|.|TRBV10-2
TGCGCCAGCAGTGAGCCAGGGGGACAGCCCCAGCATTTT
CASSEPGGQPQHF
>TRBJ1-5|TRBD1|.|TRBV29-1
TGCAGCGTCAAACCCGGACAGGGCAATCAGCCCCAGCATTTT
CSVKPGQGNQPQHF
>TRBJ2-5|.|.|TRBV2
TGTGCCAGCAGTGCGGGGGTAGAGACCCAGTACTTC
CASSAGVETQYF
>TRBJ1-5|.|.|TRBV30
TGTGCCTGGAGCGGACAGAGATATTATCAGCCCCAGCATTTT
CAWSGQRYYQPQHF
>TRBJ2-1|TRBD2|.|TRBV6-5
TGTGCCAGCAGTCTAGCGGGACCCTACAATGAGCAGTTCTTC
CASSLAGPYNEQFF
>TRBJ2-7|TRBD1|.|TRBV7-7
TGTGCCAGCAGCGACGGGACAGGCTACGAGCAGTACTTC
CASSDGTGYEQYF
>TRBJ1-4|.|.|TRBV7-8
TGTGCCAGCAGCTTACGCGCGAGGGTTAATGAAAAACTGTTTTTT
CASSLRARVNEKLFF
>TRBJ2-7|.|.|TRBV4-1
TGCGCCAGCAGCCAAGTCGCAGTTCAAGGGGTCCCAAGCTCCTACGAGCAGTACTTC
CASSQVAVQGVPSSYEQYF
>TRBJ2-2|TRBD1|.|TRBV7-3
TGTGCCAGCAGCCAACGTAGGGGACAGGGTCGGACCGGGGAGCTGTTTTTT
CASSQRRGQGRTGELFF
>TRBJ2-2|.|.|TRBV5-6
TGTGCCAGCAGCTACCTAGCCCCCGGGGAGCTGTTTTTT
CASSYLAPGELFF
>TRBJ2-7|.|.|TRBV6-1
TGTGCCAGCGCAAGCATGCCCACCCGGGGGGAGCAGTACTTC
CASASMPTRGEQYF
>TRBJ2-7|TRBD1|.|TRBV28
TGTGCCAGCAGTTCCCCCCGGGCCAGGGACAGCTCCTCCTACGAGCAGTACTTC
CASSSPRARDSSSYEQYF
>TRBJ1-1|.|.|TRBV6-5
TGTGCCAGCAGTTACTCTGACAGACTGAACACTGAAGCTTTCTTT
CASSYSDRLNTEAFF
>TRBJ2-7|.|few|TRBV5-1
TGCGCCAGCAGCCAGGGGGGAGGCGGGAACTACGAGCAGTACTTC
CASSQGGGGNYEQYF
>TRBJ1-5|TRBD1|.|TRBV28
TGTGCCAGCAGCCTGACAGGGACAGTGAATCAGCCCCAGCATTTT
CASSLTGTVNQPQHF
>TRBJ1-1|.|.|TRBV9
TGTGCCAGCAGCCCTCTGACGACAGGATCTAACACTGAAGCTTTCTTT
CASSPLTTGSNTEAFF
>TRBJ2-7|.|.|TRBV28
TGTGCCAGCAGTCGGACGGACACTACTATCTACGAGCAGTACTTC
CASSRTDTTIYEQYF
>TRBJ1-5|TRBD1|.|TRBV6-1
TGTGCCAGCAGTGACCGGACAGGGGGTAGCAATCAGCCCCAGCATTTT
CASSDRTGGSNQPQHF
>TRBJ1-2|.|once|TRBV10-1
TGCGCCAGCAGTGAGTCTGCAGATCGTGGTGGCTACACCTTC
CASSESADRGGYTF
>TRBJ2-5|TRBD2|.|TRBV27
TGTGCCAGCAGTGGATGGACTAGCGGGAGGGAGACCCAGTACTTC
CASSGWTSGRETQYF
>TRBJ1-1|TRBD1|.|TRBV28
TGTGCCAGCAGTTTCGGGACAGCGAACACTGAAGCTTTCTTT
CASSFGTANTEAFF
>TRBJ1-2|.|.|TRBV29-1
TGCAGCGTTGACACTGACAGCCACTATGGCTACACCTTC
CSVDTDSHYGYTF
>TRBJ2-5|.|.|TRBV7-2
TGTGCCAGCAGCTTATGGGGGTCGGACAGCAGTCAAGAGACCCAGTACTTC
CASSLWGSDSSQETQYF
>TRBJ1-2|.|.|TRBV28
TGTGCCAGCTCTAAACGGTCAGGGGACTATGGCTACACCTTC
CASSKRSGDYGYTF
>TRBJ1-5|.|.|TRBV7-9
TGTGCCAGCAGAGCCACAGGGCACAATCAGCCCCAGCATTTT
CASRATGHNQPQHF
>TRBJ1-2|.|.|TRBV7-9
TGTGCCAGCAGTTTAGATTTATATGGCTACACCTTC
CASSLDLYGYTF
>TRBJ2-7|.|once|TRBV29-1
TGCAGCGTTGGGTTTGAGAGCTCCTACGAGCAGTACTTC
CSVGFESSYEQYF
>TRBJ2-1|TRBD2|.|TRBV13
TGTGCCAGCAGCTCGAAAATAGCGGGAAGCTCCTACAATGAGCAGTTCTTC
CASSSKIAGSSYNEQFF
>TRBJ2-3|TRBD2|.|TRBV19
TGTGCCAGTAGTATAGACCGGACTAGCGGGGGGAACACAGATACGCAGTATTTT
CASSIDRTSGGNTDTQYF
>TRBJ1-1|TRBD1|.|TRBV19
TGTGCCAGTAGTAGTAAAAGTGTCACAAGGACAGGGATTTATAGTGAAGCTTTCTTT
CASSSKSVTRTGIYSEAFF
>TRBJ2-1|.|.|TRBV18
TGTGCCAGCTCAACGGTACCAACGGGCAATGAGCAGTTCTTC
CASSTVPTGNEQFF
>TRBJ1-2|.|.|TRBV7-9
TGTGCCAGCAGCTCGGCAGGGATATACCTATGGGGCTACACCTTC
CASSSAGIYLWGYTF
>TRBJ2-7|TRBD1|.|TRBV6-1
TGTGCCAGCACCTTGACAGGGTGGTCCTACGAGCAGTACTTC
CASTLTGWSYEQYF
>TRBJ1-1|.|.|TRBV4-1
TGCGCCAGCGGAGGACAGTTGAACACTGAAGCTTTCTTT
CASGGQLNTEAFF
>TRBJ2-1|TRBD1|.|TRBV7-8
TGTGCCAGCAGCCCGCACAGGGGCAATGAGCAGTTCTTC
CASSPHRGNEQFF
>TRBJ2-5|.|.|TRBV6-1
TGTGCCAGCAGTGAATGGGGAGGGGGAGGCCAAGAGACCCAGTACTTC
CASSEWGGGGQETQYF
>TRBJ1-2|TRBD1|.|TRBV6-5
TGTGCCAGCAGTCGCACAGGGGGCGACTATGGCTACACCTTC
CASSRTGGDYGYTF
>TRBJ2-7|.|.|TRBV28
TGTGCCAGCAGTGGGAAGGGGGTCCGAAGCAGACCCTACGAGCAGTACTTC
CASSGKGVRSRPYEQYF
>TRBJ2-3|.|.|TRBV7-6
TGTGCCAGCAGCCAGCCAGGCCCTGGAGATACGCAGTATTTT
CASSQPGPGDTQYF
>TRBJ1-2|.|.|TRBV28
TGTGCCAGCACCACCGTCTCGGAGGGATATGGCTACACCTTC
CASTTVSEGYGYTF
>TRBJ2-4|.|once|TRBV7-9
TGTGCCAGCAGCCCTCCGGGGAAAAACATTCAGTACTTC
CASSPPGKNIQYF